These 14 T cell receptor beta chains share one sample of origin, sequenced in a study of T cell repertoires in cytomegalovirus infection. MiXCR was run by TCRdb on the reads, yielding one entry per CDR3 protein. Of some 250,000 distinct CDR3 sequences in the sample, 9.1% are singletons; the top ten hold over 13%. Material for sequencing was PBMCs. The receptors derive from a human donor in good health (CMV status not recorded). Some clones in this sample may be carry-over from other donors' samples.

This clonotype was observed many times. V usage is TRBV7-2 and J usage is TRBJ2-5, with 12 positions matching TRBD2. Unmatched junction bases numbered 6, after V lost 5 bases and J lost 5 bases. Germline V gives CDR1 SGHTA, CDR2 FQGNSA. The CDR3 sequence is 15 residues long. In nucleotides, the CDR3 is TGTGCCAGCAGCGCTAGCGGGAGGGCTTGGGAGACCCAGTACTTC. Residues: CASSASGRAWETQYF.

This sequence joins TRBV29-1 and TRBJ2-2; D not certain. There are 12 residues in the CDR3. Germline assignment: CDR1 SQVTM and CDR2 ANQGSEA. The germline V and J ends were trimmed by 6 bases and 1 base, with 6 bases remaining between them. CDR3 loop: CSVKGNTGELFF. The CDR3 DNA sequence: TGCAGCGTGAAGGGGAACACCGGGGAGCTGTTTTTT.

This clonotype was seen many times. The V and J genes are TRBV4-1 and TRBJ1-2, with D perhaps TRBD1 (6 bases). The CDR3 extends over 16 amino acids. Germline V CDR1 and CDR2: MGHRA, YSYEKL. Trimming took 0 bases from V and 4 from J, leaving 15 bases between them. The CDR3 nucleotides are TGCGCCAGCAGCCAAGATCGTACAGGGTGGGTCTATGGCTACACCTTC. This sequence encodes CASSQDRTGWVYGYTF.

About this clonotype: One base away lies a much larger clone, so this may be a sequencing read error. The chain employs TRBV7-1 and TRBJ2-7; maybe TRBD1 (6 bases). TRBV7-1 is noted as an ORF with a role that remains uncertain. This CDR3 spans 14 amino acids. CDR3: CASSPEDSYNEQCF. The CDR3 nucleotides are TGTGCCAGCAGCCCGGAGGACAGCTACAACGAGCAGTGCTTC.

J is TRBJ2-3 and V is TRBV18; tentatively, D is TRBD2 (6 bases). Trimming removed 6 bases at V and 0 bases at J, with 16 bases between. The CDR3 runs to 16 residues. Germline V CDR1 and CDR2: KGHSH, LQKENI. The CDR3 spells CASSPWGGTSTDTQYF. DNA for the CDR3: TGTGCCAGCTCGCCATGGGGCGGGACGAGCACAGATACGCAGTATTTT.

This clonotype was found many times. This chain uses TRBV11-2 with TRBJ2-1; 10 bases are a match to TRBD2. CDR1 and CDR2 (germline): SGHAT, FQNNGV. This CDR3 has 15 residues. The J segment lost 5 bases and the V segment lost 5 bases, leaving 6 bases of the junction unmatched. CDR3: CASSRQRGGNNEQFF. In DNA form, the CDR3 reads TGTGCCAGCAGCCGACAGCGGGGGGGTAACAATGAGCAGTTCTTC.

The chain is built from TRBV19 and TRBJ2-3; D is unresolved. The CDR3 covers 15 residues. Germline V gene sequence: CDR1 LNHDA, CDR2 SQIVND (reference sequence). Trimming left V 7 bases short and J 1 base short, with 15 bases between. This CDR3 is CASTHQDFGTDTQYF. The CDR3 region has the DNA TGTGCCAGTACCCATCAGGATTTTGGCACAGATACGCAGTATTTT.

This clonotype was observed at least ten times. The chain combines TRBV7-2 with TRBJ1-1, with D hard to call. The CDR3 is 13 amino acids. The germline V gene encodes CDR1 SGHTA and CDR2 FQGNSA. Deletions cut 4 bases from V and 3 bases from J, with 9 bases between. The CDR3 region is CASSYPGDTEAFF. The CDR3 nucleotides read TGTGCCAGCAGCTATCCGGGAGACACTGAAGCTTTCTTT.

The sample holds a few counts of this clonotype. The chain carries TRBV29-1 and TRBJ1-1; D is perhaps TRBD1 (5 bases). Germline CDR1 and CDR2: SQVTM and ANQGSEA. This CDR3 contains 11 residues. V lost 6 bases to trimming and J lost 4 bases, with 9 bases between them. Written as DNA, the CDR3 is TGCAGCGTGGGGGTTGCCACTGAAGCTTTCTTT. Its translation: CSVGVATEAFF.

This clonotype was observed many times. The CDR3 loop is CASSPPGPGQFF. The CDR3 region has the DNA TGTGCCAGCAGCCCCCCTGGTCCTGGACAGTTCTTC. The rearrangement uses TRBV7-2 and TRBJ2-1; D call uncertain. Germline CDR1 reads SGHTA; CDR2 reads FQGNSA. V was clipped by 5 bases and J by 13 bases, with 15 bases between them. CDR3 length equals 12 residues.

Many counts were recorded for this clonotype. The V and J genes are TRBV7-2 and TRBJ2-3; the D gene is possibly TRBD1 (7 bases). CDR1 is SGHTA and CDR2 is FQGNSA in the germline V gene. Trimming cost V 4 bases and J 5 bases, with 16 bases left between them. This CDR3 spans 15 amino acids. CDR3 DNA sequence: TGTGCCAGCAGCTCCCTCGGGCAGGGGGGAGATACGCAGTATTTT. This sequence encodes CASSSLGQGGDTQYF.

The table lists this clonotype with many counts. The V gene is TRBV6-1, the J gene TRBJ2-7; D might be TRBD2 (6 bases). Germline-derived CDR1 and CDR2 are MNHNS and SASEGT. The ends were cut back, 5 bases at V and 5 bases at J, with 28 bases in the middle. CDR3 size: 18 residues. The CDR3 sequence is CASSLTQKGLLGVHEQYF. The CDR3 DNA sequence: TGTGCCAGCAGTCTGACACAAAAGGGACTTTTGGGGGTCCACGAGCAGTACTTC.

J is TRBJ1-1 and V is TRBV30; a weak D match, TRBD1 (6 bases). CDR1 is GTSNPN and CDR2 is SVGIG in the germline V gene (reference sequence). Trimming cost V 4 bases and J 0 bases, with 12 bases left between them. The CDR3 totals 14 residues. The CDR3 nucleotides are TGTGCCTGGAACGAGGGGGTGTTGAACACTGAAGCTTTCTTT. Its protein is CAWNEGVLNTEAFF.

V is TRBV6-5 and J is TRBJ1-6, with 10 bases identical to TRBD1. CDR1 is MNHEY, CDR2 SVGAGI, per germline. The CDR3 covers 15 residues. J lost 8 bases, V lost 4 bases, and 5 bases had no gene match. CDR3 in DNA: TGTGCCAGCAGTTTGACAGGGGGCGCGGATTCACCCCTCCACTTT. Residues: CASSLTGGADSPLHF.